Below are 21 T cell receptor beta chains sequenced from a single sample in a study of shared clonotypes between healthy human individuals. TCRdb keeps only in-frame clones here, not all; method: immunoSEQ multiplex PCR. The data contain roughly 2,500,000 clones, over 85% of them seen just once; the ten biggest clones take up about 0.34%. The sequenced material came from naive CD4+ T cells from PBMCs. The subset here: CD45RA+ positively selected. The receptors stem from a man aged 18 to 29 in good health. Some clones in this sample may be carry-over from other donors' samples.

This chain connects TRBV5-6 to TRBJ1-1; D may be TRBD1 (6 bases). In germline, CDR1 is SGHDT, CDR2 YYEEEE. Trimming removed 4 bases at V and 5 bases at J, with 21 bases between. The CDR3 extends over 16 amino acids. CDR3 bases: TGTGCCAGCAGCGACCTAGGGGGGTCCTCGTTTACTGAAGCTTTCTTT. Translated, it gives CASSDLGGSSFTEAFF.

This chain connects TRBV7-9 to TRBJ1-3; 7 bases agree with TRBD1. V was clipped by 5 bases and J by 4 bases; unmatched bases: 5. Germline V lookup: CDR1 SEHNR, CDR2 FQNEAQ (reference sequence). This CDR3 has 14 amino acids. The CDR3 DNA is TGTGCCAGCAGCGCCCTACAGGGGGGAAACACCATATATTTT. As protein: CASSALQGGNTIYF.

The table lists this clone with a count of one. V usage is TRBV7-3 and J usage is TRBJ2-2, with 7 bases matching TRBD1. With 6 bases clipped from V and 5 bases from J, the junction kept 3 bases outside the gene matches. The CDR3 contains 13 residues. Per germline, CDR1 SGHTA and CDR2 FQGTGA. The DNA of the CDR3 is TGTGCCAGCAGTTACAGGGGTACCGGGGAGCTGTTTTTT. Translation: CASSYRGTGELFF.

The V and J genes are TRBV9 and TRBJ1-1, with 7 bases aligning to TRBD1. CDR3 length equals 13 residues. Germline V gives CDR1 SGDLS, CDR2 YYNGEE. V lost 4 bases to trimming and J lost 5 bases; unmatched junction nucleotides: 5. The CDR3 coding sequence is TGTGCCAGCAGCCTAAACAGGGGTACTGAAGCTTTCTTT. Amino acid sequence: CASSLNRGTEAFF.

The rearrangement links TRBV5-6 to TRBJ1-2; no definite D call. Germline lookup yields CDR1 SGHDT and CDR2 YYEEEE. The CDR3 sequence is 16 residues long. V lost 4 bases and J 3 bases, leaving 19 bases between the germline ends. For the CDR3, the DNA is TGTGCCAGCAGCCCTACCGTCTCGGCCGGGTACTATGGCTACACCTTC. It encodes CASSPTVSAGYYGYTF.

The chain recombines TRBV9 with TRBJ2-5; D possibly corresponds to TRBD2 (5 bases). The end of the DNA aligns better with TRBJ2-7, so the J call may be wrong. Germline V gene lookup returns CDR1 SGDLS and CDR2 YYNGEE. The CDR3 length is 14 residues. This chain's CDR3 is CASSVEGGPYEQYF. The CDR3 DNA follows: TGTGCCAGCAGCGTAGAGGGCGGGCCCTACGAGCAGTACTTC.

V and J are TRBV7-9 and TRBJ1-2, with D possibly TRBD1 on 5 matching bases. Deletions cut 1 base from V and 4 bases from J, with 10 bases between. Germline V lookup: CDR1 SEHNR, CDR2 FQNEAQ (reference sequence). This CDR3 has 14 amino acids. This CDR3 reads CASSLVTDTYGYTF. The CDR3 DNA follows: TGTGCCAGCAGCTTAGTGACAGACACCTATGGCTACACCTTC.

The V and J genes are TRBV4-2 and TRBJ1-1; 10 nucleotides agree with TRBD1. This CDR3 spans 17 amino acids. The junction had 8 bases not matched to a gene; V was cut back by 4 bases and J by 0 bases. CDR1 and CDR2 from the germline V gene are LGHNA and YNFKEQ. CDR3 amino acids: CASSPRGGTGVNTEAFF. CDR3 coding DNA: TGTGCCAGCAGCCCCCGGGGGGGGACAGGGGTGAACACTGAAGCTTTCTTT.

This clone is a singleton in its sample. This chain links TRBV4-2 with TRBJ2-2; weak D call: TRBD2 (6 bases). This CDR3 comprises 20 residues. CDR1 is LGHNA and CDR2 is YNFKEQ in the germline V gene. V lost 5 bases to trimming and J lost 7 bases, with 32 bases between them. CDR3 residues: CASSEAPYHGGKGGNGELFF. CDR3 coding DNA: TGTGCCAGCAGCGAAGCGCCCTACCACGGGGGTAAAGGTGGTAACGGGGAGCTGTTTTTT.

CDR3 in amino acids: CASSPSPLARGYEQYF. The CDR3 coding sequence is TGTGCCAGCAGCCCGAGCCCCCTAGCAAGGGGGTACGAGCAGTACTTC. The chain links TRBV9 to TRBJ2-7, with D possibly being TRBD1 (6 bases). With 4 bases removed from V and 4 bases from J, the gap between germline ends came to 21 bases. CDR1 and CDR2 from the germline V gene are SGDLS and YYNGEE. The CDR3 runs to 16 residues.

The chain has TRBV28 and TRBJ2-7; TRBD1 aligns across 7 bases. V was clipped by 3 bases and J by 6 bases; unmatched bases: 8. CDR1 is MDHEN, CDR2 SYDVKM, per germline. The CDR3 has 14 residues. In DNA, the CDR3 is TGTGCCAGCAGTTTGTCGGGCAGGGGGTTCGAGCAGTACTTC. Its translation: CASSLSGRGFEQYF.

This clone was seen only once. The rearrangement joins TRBV30 to TRBJ2-2; 12 bases agree with TRBD2. Losses at the gene ends were 3 bases for V and 6 bases for J; bases not matched to a gene: 8. This CDR3 comprises 16 residues. Germline V lookup: CDR1 GTSNPN, CDR2 SVGIG (reference sequence). The CDR3 reads CAWSGTSGRIAGELFF. Here the CDR3 DNA reads TGTGCCTGGAGCGGAACTAGCGGGAGGATCGCCGGGGAGCTGTTTTTT.

The gene calls are TRBV5-4 and TRBJ2-7; 9 bases are a match to TRBD2. The junction had 10 bases not matched to a gene; V was cut back by 4 bases and J by 5 bases. In germline, CDR1 is SGHNT, CDR2 YYREEE (reference sequence). The CDR3 covers 15 residues. The CDR3: CASSIGAGGNNEQYF. For the CDR3, the DNA is TGTGCCAGCAGCATTGGGGCGGGAGGGAACAACGAGCAGTACTTC.

The chain combines TRBV18 with TRBJ2-5; 9 bases fit TRBD1. The V gene's germline CDR1 is KGHSH and CDR2 LQKENI. The CDR3 spans 14 residues. Germline trimming cut 8 bases from V and 4 bases from J; bases unmatched to any gene: 8. CDR3 DNA sequence: TGTGCCAGCACTCTACGGACAGGGGCAGAGACCCAGTACTTC. Translated: CASTLRTGAETQYF.

The chain links TRBV7-2 to TRBJ2-7; D gene uncertain. V was pared by 1 base and J by 5 bases, with 9 bases between. CDR1 and CDR2 from the germline V gene are SGHTA and FQGNSA. This CDR3 is built from 13 residues. The CDR3 loop reads CASSLVPGNEQYF. The CDR3 coding sequence is TGTGCCAGCAGCTTAGTTCCGGGCAACGAGCAGTACTTC.

About this clone itself: The same CDR3 is also encoded by other DNA sequences in this sample. The chain links TRBV19 to TRBJ2-7, with TRBD2 matching over 7 bases. Germline V gene lookup returns CDR1 LNHDA and CDR2 SQIVND (reference sequence). CDR3 length: 14 residues. V shed 1 base and J 2 bases; nucleotides not matched to a gene: 2. The CDR3 loop reads CASSIGGGAYEQYF. Written as DNA, the CDR3 is TGTGCCAGTAGTATAGGTGGGGGGGCCTACGAGCAGTACTTC.

This chain uses TRBV7-9 with TRBJ2-5; 9 bases line up with TRBD1. Unmatched junction bases numbered 8, after V lost 5 bases and J lost 4 bases. Germline assignment: CDR1 SEHNR and CDR2 FQNEAQ (reference sequence). CDR3 length: 15 amino acids. CDR3 residues: CASSAYRGRGETQYF. The CDR3 DNA reads TGTGCCAGCAGCGCGTACAGGGGGCGCGGAGAGACCCAGTACTTC.

The chain uses TRBV7-8 and TRBJ2-1; 8 bases agree with TRBD1. This CDR3 is built from 15 residues. The germline CDR1 and CDR2 sequences are SGHVS and FQNEAQ. V shed 0 bases, J shed 8 bases, and the junction held 6 bases outside the gene matches. This CDR3 reads CASSLARTGTDEQFF. DNA of the CDR3: TGTGCCAGCAGCTTAGCCCGGACAGGGACCGATGAGCAGTTCTTC.

This clone occurred a few times. The chain joins TRBV30 to TRBJ2-7; D is unclear. Germline lookup yields CDR1 GTSNPN and CDR2 SVGIG (reference sequence). This CDR3 region has 10 residues. Between the trimmed V and J ends, which lost 5 bases and 2 bases, there was a span of 4 bases. For the CDR3, the DNA is TGTGCCTGGGGGGCCTACGAGCAGTACTTC. The encoded protein is CAWGAYEQYF. The variable domain in full, completed from reference TRBV30 and TRBJ2-7, reads SQTIHQWPATLVQPVGSPLSLECTVEGTSNPNLYWYRQAAGRGLQLLFYSVGIGQISSEVPQNLSASRPQDRQFILSSKKLLLSDSGFYLCAWGAYEQYFGPGTRLTVT.

CDR3 DNA: TGCGCCAGCAGAAGACAGGGTCCTTTCGGCGAGCAGTACTTC. Encoded protein: CASRRQGPFGEQYF. This chain connects TRBV4-1 to TRBJ2-7; TRBD1 matches at 7 bases. With V trimmed by 6 bases and J by 6 bases, 11 bases remained unmatched. Germline CDR1 and CDR2: MGHRA and YSYEKL. CDR3 length: 14 residues.

Concerning this clone itself: Different DNA sequences within this sample yield the same CDR3. The gene calls are TRBV11-3 and TRBJ2-2, with D possibly being TRBD2 (5 bases). V gave up 1 base and J gave up 0 bases, with 6 bases separating them. This CDR3 has 15 residues. The germline CDR1 and CDR2 sequences are SGHNT and YENEEA. The CDR3 region has the DNA TGTGCCAGCAGCTTAGCCGGGACGAACACCGGGGAGCTGTTTTTT. Translating gives CASSLAGTNTGELFF.